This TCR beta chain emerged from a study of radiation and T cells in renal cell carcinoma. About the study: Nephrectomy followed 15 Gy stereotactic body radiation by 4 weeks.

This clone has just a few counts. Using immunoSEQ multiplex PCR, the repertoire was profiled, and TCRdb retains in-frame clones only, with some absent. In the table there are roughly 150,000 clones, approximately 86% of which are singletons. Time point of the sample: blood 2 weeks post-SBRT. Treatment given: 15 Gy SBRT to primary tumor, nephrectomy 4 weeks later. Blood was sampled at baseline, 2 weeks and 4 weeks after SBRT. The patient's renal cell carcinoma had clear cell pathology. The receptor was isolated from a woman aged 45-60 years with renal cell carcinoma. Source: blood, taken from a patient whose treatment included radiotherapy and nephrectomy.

The DNA of the CDR3 is TGTGCCAGCAGTGAAAACGAGGGAGGGGTCCGCTACACCTTC. Translation gives CASSENEGGVRYTF. The chain joins TRBV6-1 to TRBJ1-2; tentative D call: TRBD1 (5 bases). V gave up 2 bases and J gave up 9 bases, with 16 bases separating them. Looked up from germline, CDR1 is MNHNS and CDR2 is SASEGT. The CDR3 sequence is 14 residues long.